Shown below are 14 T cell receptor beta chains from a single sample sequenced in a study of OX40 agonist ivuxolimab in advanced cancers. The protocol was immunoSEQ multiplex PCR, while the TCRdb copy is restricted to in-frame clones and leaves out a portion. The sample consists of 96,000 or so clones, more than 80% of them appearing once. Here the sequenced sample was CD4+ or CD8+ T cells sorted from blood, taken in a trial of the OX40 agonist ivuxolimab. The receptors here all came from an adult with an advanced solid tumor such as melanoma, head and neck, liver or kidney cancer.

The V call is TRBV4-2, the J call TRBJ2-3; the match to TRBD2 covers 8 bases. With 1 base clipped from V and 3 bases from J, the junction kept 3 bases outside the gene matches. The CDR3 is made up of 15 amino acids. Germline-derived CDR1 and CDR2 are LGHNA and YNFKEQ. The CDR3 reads CASSQAQRETDTQYF. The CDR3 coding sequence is TGTGCCAGCAGCCAAGCCCAGCGGGAGACAGATACGCAGTATTTT.

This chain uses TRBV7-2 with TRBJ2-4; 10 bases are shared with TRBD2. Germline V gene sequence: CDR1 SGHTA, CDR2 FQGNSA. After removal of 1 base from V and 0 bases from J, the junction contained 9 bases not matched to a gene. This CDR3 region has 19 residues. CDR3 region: CASSLGSGRTYLAKNIQYF. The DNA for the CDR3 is TGTGCCAGCAGCTTAGGTAGCGGGAGGACCTACTTAGCCAAAAACATTCAGTACTTC.

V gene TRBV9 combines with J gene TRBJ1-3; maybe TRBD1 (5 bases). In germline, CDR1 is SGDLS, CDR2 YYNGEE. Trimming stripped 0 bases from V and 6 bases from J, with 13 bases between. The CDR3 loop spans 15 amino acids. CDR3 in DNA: TGTGCCAGCAGCGTAGCAGGAGGAGGGGCAAACACCATATATTTT. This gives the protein CASSVAGGGANTIYF.

CDR3: CASSIGGVQTQYF. CDR3 DNA: TGTGCCAGCAGCATCGGAGGGGTGCAGACCCAGTACTTC. The chain employs TRBV7-2 and TRBJ2-5; the D gene is possibly TRBD2 (6 bases). CDR1 is SGHTA and CDR2 is FQGNSA in the germline V gene. Trimming cost V 5 bases and J 6 bases, with 13 bases left between them. There are 13 residues in the CDR3.

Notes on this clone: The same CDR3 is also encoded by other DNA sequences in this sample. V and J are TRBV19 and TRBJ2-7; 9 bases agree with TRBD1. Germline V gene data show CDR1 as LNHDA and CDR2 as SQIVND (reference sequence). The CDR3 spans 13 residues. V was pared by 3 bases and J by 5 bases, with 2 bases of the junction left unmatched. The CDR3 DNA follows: TGTGCCAGTAGTATCGGACAGGGGAACGAGCAGTACTTC. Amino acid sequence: CASSIGQGNEQYF.

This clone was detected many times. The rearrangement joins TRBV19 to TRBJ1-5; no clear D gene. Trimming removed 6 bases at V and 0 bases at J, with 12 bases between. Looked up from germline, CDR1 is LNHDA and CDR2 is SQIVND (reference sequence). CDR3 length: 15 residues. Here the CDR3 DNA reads TGTGCCAGTAGCGTTAGAACCCTTAGCAATCAGCCCCAGCATTTT. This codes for CASSVRTLSNQPQHF.

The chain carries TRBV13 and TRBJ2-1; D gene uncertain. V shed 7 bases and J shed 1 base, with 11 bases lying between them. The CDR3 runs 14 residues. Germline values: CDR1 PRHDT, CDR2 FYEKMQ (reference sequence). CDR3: CASTLGGSYNEQFF. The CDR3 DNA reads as TGTGCCAGCACTCTAGGTGGGTCCTACAATGAGCAGTTCTTC.

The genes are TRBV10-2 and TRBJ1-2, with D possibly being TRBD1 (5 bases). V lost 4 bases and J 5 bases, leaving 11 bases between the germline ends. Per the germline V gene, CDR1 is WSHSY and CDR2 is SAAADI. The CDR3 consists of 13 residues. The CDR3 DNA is TGCGCCAGCAGTGGAGAGGGGATGTATGGCTACACCTTC. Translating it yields CASSGEGMYGYTF.

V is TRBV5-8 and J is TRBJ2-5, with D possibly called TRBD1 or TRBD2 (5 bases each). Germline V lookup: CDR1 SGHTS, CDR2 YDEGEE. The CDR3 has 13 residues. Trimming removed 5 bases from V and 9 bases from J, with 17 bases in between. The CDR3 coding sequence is TGTGCCAGCAGACGGGACCGCGCTGCGGCCCAGTACTTC. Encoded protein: CASRRDRAAAQYF.

CDR3 loop: CATSWGRPGTEAFF. CDR3 sequence (DNA): TGTGCCACCAGCTGGGGACGGCCGGGCACTGAAGCTTTCTTT. The chain is built from TRBV15 and TRBJ1-1; TRBD1 is a possible D gene (5 bases). The V and J ends lost 5 bases and 4 bases respectively, with 14 bases between them. CDR3 length: 14 amino acids. Looked up from germline, CDR1 is LNHNV and CDR2 is YYDKDF (reference sequence).

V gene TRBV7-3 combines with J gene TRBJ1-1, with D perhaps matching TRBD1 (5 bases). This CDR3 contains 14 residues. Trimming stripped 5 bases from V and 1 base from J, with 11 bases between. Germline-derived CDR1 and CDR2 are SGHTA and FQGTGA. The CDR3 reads CASSQGGANTEAFF. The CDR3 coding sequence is TGTGCCAGCAGCCAGGGAGGGGCGAACACTGAAGCTTTCTTT.

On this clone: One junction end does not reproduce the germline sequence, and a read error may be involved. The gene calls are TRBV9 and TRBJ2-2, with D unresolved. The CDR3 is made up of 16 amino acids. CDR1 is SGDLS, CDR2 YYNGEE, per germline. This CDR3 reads CASSVAATANIGELFF. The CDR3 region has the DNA TGTGCCAGCAGCGTAGCAGCGACCGCGAACATCGGGGAGCTGTTTTTT.

The CDR3 loop reads CASSLDEGHSGANVLTF. The CDR3 nucleotides are TGCGCCAGCAGCTTGGATGAGGGCCACTCTGGGGCCAACGTCCTGACTTTC. The rearrangement uses TRBV5-1 and TRBJ2-6; D might be TRBD2 (5 bases). Trimming cost V 0 bases and J 0 bases, with 10 bases left between them. This CDR3 contains 17 residues. CDR1 and CDR2 from the germline V gene are SGHRS and YFSETQ.

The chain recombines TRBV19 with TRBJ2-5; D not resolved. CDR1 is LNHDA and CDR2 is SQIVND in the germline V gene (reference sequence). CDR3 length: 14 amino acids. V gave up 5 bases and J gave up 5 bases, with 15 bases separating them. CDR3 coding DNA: TGTGCCAGTAGTCGGGCAAACATAGGGGAGACCCAGTACTTC. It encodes CASSRANIGETQYF.